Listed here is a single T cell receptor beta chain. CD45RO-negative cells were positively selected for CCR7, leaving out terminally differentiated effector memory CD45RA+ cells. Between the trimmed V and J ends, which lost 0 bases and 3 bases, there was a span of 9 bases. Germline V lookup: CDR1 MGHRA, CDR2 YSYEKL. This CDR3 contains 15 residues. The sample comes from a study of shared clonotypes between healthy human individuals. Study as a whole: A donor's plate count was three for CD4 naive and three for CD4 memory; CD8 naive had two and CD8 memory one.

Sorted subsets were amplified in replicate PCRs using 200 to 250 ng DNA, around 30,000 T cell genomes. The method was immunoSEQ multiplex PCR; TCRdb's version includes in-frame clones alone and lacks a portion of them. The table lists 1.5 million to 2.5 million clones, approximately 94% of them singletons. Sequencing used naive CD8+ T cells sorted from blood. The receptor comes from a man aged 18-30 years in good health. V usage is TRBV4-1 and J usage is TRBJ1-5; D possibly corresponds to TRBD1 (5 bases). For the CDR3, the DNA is TGCGCCAGCAGCCAAGATTGGGGGGACAATCAGCCCCAGCATTTT. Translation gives CASSQDWGDNQPQHF.